This T cell receptor (beta chain) was obtained from a study of blood T cell repertoires in COVID-19. Study as a whole: Donors in the United States, Italy and Spain gave samples during acute or convalescent COVID-19. Sources were T cells, B-cell-depleted T cells, or PBMCs; the material itself was cDNA or gDNA.

Per the original data handling: For nucleated cells, counts were estimated from reference gene primer amplification. Sequencing used immunoSEQ multiplex PCR; TCRdb keeps in-frame clones, though not all of them. V and J calls plus clone size are reproduced from that table; the DNA served to infer D and trimming. The repertoire holds approximately 300,000 clones, with 87% as singletons. The CDR3 sequence is 14 residues long. After removal of 8 bases from V and 6 bases from J, the junction contained 9 bases not matched to a gene. The germline V gene has CDR1 SGHVS and CDR2 FQNEAQ. The source is a man aged 18-30 years with active or convalescent COVID-19. Specimen: peripheral blood. The genes are TRBV7-8 and TRBJ1-1, with 10 nucleotides matching TRBD1. CDR3 sequence (DNA): TGTGCCAGCGCTGACTGGGACAGGGGCGCTGAAGCTTTCTTT. Protein sequence: CASADWDRGAEAFF.